The 30 T cell receptor beta chains below come from one sample, sequenced in a study of T cells in Graves' hyperthyroidism and ophthalmopathy (dated by TCRdb to between 2018 and 2021). Libraries were made using multiplex PCR. Sequencing was performed on an Illumina HiSeq 2000. Amplification of TCR beta CDR3 regions was carried out from RNA transcripts. For the first round of RT-PCR on the TCR CDR3, the HTBI primer set was used together with the Qiagen OneStep RT-PCR kit. TCRdb reanalyzed the raw reads on its own, using fastp at Q25 for trimming and MiXCR for clone calling, and kept in-frame beta chains. Every entry covers one CDR3 protein and lists the most common genes and DNA from its rows. Counted in this sample were about 610,000 distinct CDR3 sequences; over 12% of them appeared once. The ten largest clones represent 4.3% of the sample. Sequenced material: blood. These receptor sequences come from a middle-aged woman with Graves' ophthalmopathy.

In its sample, this clonotype was seen many times. This sequence joins TRBV15 and TRBJ2-7, with 8 positions matching TRBD1. The V segment lost 1 base and the J segment 2 bases; nucleotides outside the gene matches: 4. The CDR3 length is 15 residues. Germline assignment: CDR1 LNHNV and CDR2 YYDKDF (reference sequence). The CDR3 is CATSRAADRAYEQYF. The CDR3 DNA reads as TGTGCCACCAGCAGAGCCGCGGACAGGGCCTACGAGCAGTACTTC.

Only a few counts were recorded for this clonotype. The chain joins TRBV4-1 to TRBJ2-2; a possible D gene is TRBD1 (6 bases). Germline CDR1 and CDR2: MGHRA and YSYEKL. This CDR3 has 17 residues. Trimming removed 4 bases at V and 7 bases at J, with 22 bases between. The CDR3 reads CASSPDQLDRFGGELFF. CDR3 nucleotide sequence: TGCGCCAGCAGCCCAGACCAACTTGACAGGTTCGGCGGGGAGCTGTTTTTT.

This clonotype was picked up many times. The chain recombines TRBV6-2 or TRBV6-3 with TRBJ2-1, with 10 bases aligning to TRBD2. This CDR3 region has 14 residues. The V gene's germline CDR1 is MNHEY and CDR2 SVGEGT. Unmatched junction bases numbered 3, after V lost 6 bases and J lost 4 bases. Written as DNA, the CDR3 is TGTGCCAGCAGCATAGCGGGAGGTTACAATGAGCAGTTCTTC. It encodes CASSIAGGYNEQFF.

This clonotype was recorded a few times. The chain joins TRBV27 to TRBJ2-2; D might be TRBD1 or TRBD2, each matching 6 bases. The germline V gene has CDR1 MNHEY and CDR2 SMNVEV (reference sequence). V was trimmed by 5 bases and J by 7 bases, leaving 17 bases between them. The CDR3 spans 15 residues. Here the CDR3 reads CASSNYVGGGGELFF. The CDR3 DNA reads as TGTGCCAGCAGTAACTACGTGGGGGGCGGCGGGGAGCTGTTTTTT.

This clonotype has ten or more counts. The chain has TRBV15 and TRBJ2-2, with D perhaps being TRBD1 or TRBD2 (5 bases each). The CDR3 consists of 16 residues. The germline V gene has CDR1 LNHNV and CDR2 YYDKDF (reference sequence). The V end was cut by 6 bases, the J end by 9 bases, with 23 bases between. The CDR3 bases are TGTGCCACCAGTAAGTGGGACGACCCGTCGGTCCGGGAGCTGTTTTTT. The encoded protein is CATSKWDDPSVRELFF.

This clonotype was counted ten times or more. This rearrangement joins TRBV13 to TRBJ1-2, with a possible D match to TRBD1 (6 bases). This CDR3 contains 14 residues. Germline V gene lookup returns CDR1 PRHDT and CDR2 FYEKMQ (reference sequence). Trimming took off 6 bases at V and 4 bases at J, with 15 bases between the two ends. The CDR3 here is CASRSQGLGYGYTF. The CDR3 DNA reads TGTGCCAGCAGGTCGCAGGGGCTAGGCTATGGCTACACCTTC.

This clonotype came up many times. This chain uses TRBV6-1 with TRBJ1-1, with 9 bases aligning to TRBD1. The CDR3 has 15 amino acids. Unmatched junction bases numbered 9, after V lost 6 bases and J lost 4 bases. Germline-derived CDR1 and CDR2 are MNHNS and SASEGT. The CDR3 here is CASSQKTGGFTEAFF. The CDR3 DNA reads TGTGCCAGCAGCCAAAAGACAGGGGGTTTCACTGAAGCTTTCTTT.

The V call is TRBV7-8, the J call TRBJ2-5; 12 bases agree with TRBD2. Unmatched junction bases numbered 11, after V lost 7 bases and J lost 5 bases. This CDR3 spans 16 amino acids. The V gene's germline CDR1 is SGHVS and CDR2 FQNEAQ. The CDR3 DNA sequence: TGTGCCAGCACCCCGACTAGCGGGGGCTATGGGGAGACCCAGTACTTC. It yields the protein CASTPTSGGYGETQYF.

This chain links TRBV3-1 with TRBJ2-7, with a weak D call TRBD1 (6 bases). Trimming left V 3 bases short and J 6 bases short, with 15 bases between. The CDR3 sequence is 14 residues long. Germline V gene lookup returns CDR1 LGHDT and CDR2 YNNKEL (reference sequence). The CDR3 DNA reads as TGTGCCAGCAGCCAGAGCCTGGGCAGGGGCGAGCAGTACTTC. The encoded protein is CASSQSLGRGEQYF.

This clonotype was counted between two and nine times. The chain combines TRBV9 with TRBJ1-2, with 11 bases identical to TRBD1. The junction had 2 bases not matched to a gene; V was cut back by 0 bases and J by 7 bases. The CDR3 spans 14 residues. Germline V gene lookup returns CDR1 SGDLS and CDR2 YYNGEE. The CDR3, as DNA: TGTGCCAGCAGCGTAGGGACAGGGGGCGCTGGCTACACCTTC. Protein sequence: CASSVGTGGAGYTF.

This clonotype was counted at least ten times. The chain couples TRBV15 to TRBJ1-5; unclear D gene. CDR3 length equals 10 residues. CDR1 is LNHNV and CDR2 is YYDKDF in the germline V gene (reference sequence). V was shortened by 7 bases and J by 9 bases, with 7 bases between the two germline ends. This chain's CDR3 is CATMDPPQHF. CDR3 nucleotides: TGTGCCACCATGGATCCGCCCCAGCATTTT.

The V call is TRBV7-8, the J call TRBJ1-2; tentatively, D is TRBD1 (6 bases). V lost 3 bases and J lost 2, with 13 bases in between. In germline, CDR1 is SGHVS, CDR2 FQNEAQ. This CDR3 is built from 15 residues. As DNA, the CDR3 is TGTGCCAGCAGCTTGTCTCCCGGGACAAACTATGGCTACACCTTC. It specifies CASSLSPGTNYGYTF.

In its sample, this clonotype was seen many times. This chain uses TRBV6-1 with TRBJ2-5; D perhaps matches TRBD2 (5 bases). This CDR3 contains 12 residues. Trimming removed 9 bases at V and 2 bases at J, with 10 bases between. Per the germline V gene, CDR1 is MNHNS and CDR2 is SASEGT. The CDR3 reads CARPGFQETQYF. As DNA, the CDR3 is TGTGCCAGACCGGGATTTCAAGAGACCCAGTACTTC.

With regard to this clonotype: At one end the junction does not follow the germline gene, possibly because of a read error. CDR3 sequence reads: CANSIHLGTSGRIEEETQYF. The CDR3 DNA sequence: TGTGCCAATAGTATCCATCTCGGGACTAGCGGGAGGATTGAAGAGGAGACCCAGTACTTC. The chain joins TRBV19 to TRBJ2-5; TRBD2 matches at 15 bases. Germline V CDR1 and CDR2: LNHDA, SQIVND (reference sequence). This CDR3 region has 20 residues.

This clonotype was counted at least ten times. This rearrangement joins TRBV12-3 or TRBV12-4 to TRBJ2-7, with D uncertain. The CDR3 runs 13 residues. V was pared by 5 bases and J by 2 bases, with 10 bases between. The CDR3 bases are TGTGCCAGCAGTCAAGGATCGCCCTACGAGCAGTACTTC. Protein sequence: CASSQGSPYEQYF.

This clonotype occurred many times. The V call is TRBV7-9, the J call TRBJ2-5, with 8 bases identical to TRBD2. After removal of 6 bases from V and 1 base from J, the junction contained 4 bases not matched to a gene. The CDR3 has 14 amino acids. Germline lookup yields CDR1 SEHNR and CDR2 FQNEAQ (reference sequence). CDR3 coding DNA: TGTGCCAGCAGTTTGGGACTAGGCCAAGAGACCCAGTACTTC. It codes for CASSLGLGQETQYF.

This clonotype has at least ten counts. This chain connects TRBV28 to TRBJ2-7; D is ambiguous. CDR1 and CDR2 from the germline V gene are MDHEN and SYDVKM. Trimming took 2 bases from V and 4 from J, leaving 12 bases between them. The CDR3 totals 14 residues. The DNA of the CDR3 is TGTGCCAGCAGTTTAGGCGGAGATATTTACGAGCAGTACTTC. It is translated as CASSLGGDIYEQYF.

In this sample, this clonotype turned up many times. This chain joins TRBV29-1 and TRBJ2-7; 11 bases align to TRBD2. CDR1 is SQVTM and CDR2 is ANQGSEA in the germline V gene. This CDR3 contains 17 residues. V trimming: 0 bases; J trimming: 2 bases; junction bases outside the gene matches: 9. DNA of the CDR3: TGCAGCGTTGAAGATCCGGGGGTAGCGGGAGGGCCCTACGAGCAGTACTTC. Its protein is CSVEDPGVAGGPYEQYF.

This clonotype showed up just a few times. The chain recombines TRBV5-1 with TRBJ1-1, with a tentative D call TRBD1 (5 bases). CDR1 and CDR2 (germline): SGHRS, YFSETQ. The CDR3 is made up of 11 amino acids. The V gene lost 3 bases and the J gene lost 7 bases, with 7 bases spanning the gap. The CDR3 sequence: CASSWGDEAFF. The CDR3, as DNA: TGCGCCAGCAGCTGGGGGGATGAAGCTTTCTTT.

At least ten counts were recorded for this clonotype. The chain uses TRBV12-3 or TRBV12-4 and TRBJ2-5; TRBD1 matches 8 bases. V was clipped by 6 bases and J by 6 bases; unmatched bases: 9. The CDR3 consists of 14 residues. The DNA for the CDR3 is TGTGCCAGCAGCCCGTCAGGGGGCGGACAGACCCAGTACTTC. Protein sequence: CASSPSGGGQTQYF.

This clonotype came up many times. The rearrangement links TRBV20-1 to TRBJ1-3; D unclear. Trimming took off 3 bases at V and 3 bases at J, with 12 bases between the two ends. Germline lookup yields CDR1 DFQATT and CDR2 SNEGSKA (reference sequence). This CDR3 has 14 amino acids. The CDR3 region is CSASSRQDGNTIYF. CDR3 DNA sequence: TGCAGTGCTAGCTCGAGGCAGGATGGAAACACCATATATTTT.

Here the CDR3 DNA reads TGTGCCAGCCGCTTGCTAGATGACTACACCTTC. It yields the protein CASRLLDDYTF. The V and J genes are TRBV19 and TRBJ1-2; D remains unclear. The V and J ends lost 9 bases and 10 bases respectively, with 15 bases between them. From germline, CDR1 is LNHDA and CDR2 SQIVND (reference sequence). The CDR3 is 11 residues long.

This clonotype was counted many times. The J gene is TRBJ2-5, the V gene TRBV7-3; the D gene is possibly TRBD1 (5 bases). The CDR3 consists of 14 residues. Germline V CDR1 and CDR2: SGHTA, FQGTGA. With 2 bases removed from V and 2 bases from J, the gap between germline ends came to 9 bases. CDR3 sequence: CASSLSAGQETQYF. The CDR3 bases are TGTGCCAGCAGCTTATCGGCAGGGCAAGAGACCCAGTACTTC.

This clonotype was detected many times. V is TRBV11-2 and J is TRBJ2-7; no clear D gene. Trimming pared 4 bases from V and 8 bases from J, leaving 9 bases between. Germline V CDR1 and CDR2: SGHAT, FQNNGV. This CDR3 contains 11 residues. CDR3 residues: CASSSTAQQYF. As DNA, the CDR3 is TGTGCCAGCAGCTCCACCGCCCAGCAGTACTTC.

There are a few counts of this clonotype. The V call is TRBV4-3, the J call TRBJ1-2; 12 bases are shared with TRBD1. This CDR3 has 17 amino acids. The V gene's germline CDR1 is LGHNA and CDR2 YSLEER. V dropped 4 bases and J dropped 6; count of bases not matched to a gene: 12. The CDR3 nucleotides are TGCGCCAGCAGCCGAACAAGATCGGGACAGGGGGCAAATGGCTACACCTTC. Its protein product is CASSRTRSGQGANGYTF.

This chain connects TRBV10-3 to TRBJ2-7; D tentatively fits TRBD1 or TRBD2 (5 bases each). V was cut by 8 bases and J by 1 base, with 12 bases left in between. Germline lookup yields CDR1 ENHRY and CDR2 SYGVKD. This CDR3 comprises 13 residues. CDR3 sequence: CAISEGQSYEQYF. CDR3 nucleotides: TGTGCCATCTCTGAGGGGCAATCCTACGAGCAGTACTTC.

Ten or more counts support this clonotype. The chain combines TRBV10-3 with TRBJ2-1, with D perhaps matching TRBD2 (7 bases). Germline CDR1 reads ENHRY; CDR2 reads SYGVKD. CDR3 size: 14 residues. V was trimmed by 2 bases and J by 8 bases, leaving 13 bases between them. CDR3 in DNA: TGTGCCATCAGTGAGGGGGGGGCGCAGGATGAGCAGTTCTTC. This gives the protein CAISEGGAQDEQFF.

The table lists this clonotype with many counts. The CDR3 bases are TGTGCCAGCTCACAACAACAGGGAATCGACACTGAAGCTTTCTTT. Translated, it gives CASSQQQGIDTEAFF. The chain is built from TRBV18 and TRBJ1-1; TRBD1 might be the D (6 bases). V gave up 4 bases and J gave up 3 bases, with 15 bases separating them. The V gene's germline CDR1 is KGHSH and CDR2 LQKENI. CDR3 length: 15 amino acids.

J is TRBJ2-7 and V is TRBV28, with 7 bases identical to TRBD1. The germline V gene encodes CDR1 MDHEN and CDR2 SYDVKM. The CDR3 runs to 15 residues. Trimming cost V 8 bases and J 3 bases; bases outside gene matches: 13. For the CDR3, the DNA is TGTGCCAGCTCTCAATTCCGGGACAGCTTCTACGAGCAGTACTTC. Translated, it gives CASSQFRDSFYEQYF.

This clonotype occurred many times. This chain uses TRBV12-3 or TRBV12-4 with TRBJ2-7, with 9 nucleotides matching TRBD2. The CDR3 runs 15 residues. V gave up 2 bases and J gave up 4 bases; unmatched junction bases: 6. CDR3 DNA sequence: TGTGCCAGCAGTTTAACGGCGGGAGGGATTTACGAGCAGTACTTC. It encodes CASSLTAGGIYEQYF.